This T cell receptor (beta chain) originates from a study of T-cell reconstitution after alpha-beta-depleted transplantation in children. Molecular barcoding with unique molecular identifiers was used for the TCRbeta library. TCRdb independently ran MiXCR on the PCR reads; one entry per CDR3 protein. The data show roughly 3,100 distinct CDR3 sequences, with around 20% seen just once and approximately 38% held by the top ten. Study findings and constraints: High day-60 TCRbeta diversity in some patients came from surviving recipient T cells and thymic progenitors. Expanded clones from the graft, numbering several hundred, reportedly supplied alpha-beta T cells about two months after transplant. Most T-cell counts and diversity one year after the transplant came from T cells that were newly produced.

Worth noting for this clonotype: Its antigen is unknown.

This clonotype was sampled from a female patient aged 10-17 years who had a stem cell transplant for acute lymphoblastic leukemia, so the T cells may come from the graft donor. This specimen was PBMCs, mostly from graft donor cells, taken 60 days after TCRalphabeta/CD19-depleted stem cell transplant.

In DNA, the CDR3 is TGCAGTGCTATTCAAGGTTACACCGGGGAGCTGTTTTTT. Translation gives CSAIQGYTGELFF. J is TRBJ2-2 and V is TRBV20-1, with D unresolved. From germline, CDR1 is DFQATT and CDR2 SNEGSKA (reference sequence). V dropped 4 bases and J dropped 3 bases, with 9 bases sitting between them. This CDR3 has 13 amino acids.